These 3 T cell receptor beta chains were sequenced from one sample in a study of blood T cells in healthy people across ages. Together with a sample-barcoded 5' primer, a J-beta primer mix was included in a second PCR lasting roughly 6 to 12 cycles. TCRdb re-called the 5' RACE reads through MiXCR, storing one row per CDR3 protein. The sample has 1,300,000 or so distinct CDR3 sequences, around 59% seen once. Sequencing used blood. The receptors were sampled from a man younger than 35 in good health.

The chain is built from TRBV29-1 and TRBJ2-7; D may correspond to TRBD1 or TRBD2 (5 bases each). This CDR3 comprises 13 residues. V lost 6 bases to trimming and J lost 4 bases, with 16 bases between them. Germline V gene lookup returns CDR1 SQVTM and CDR2 ANQGSEA. This CDR3 reads CSVRGTTTYEQYF. The CDR3 coding sequence is TGCAGCGTCCGGGGCACAACAACGTACGAGCAGTACTTC.

The CDR3 reads CSAPRSLVEQYF. CDR3 DNA sequence: TGCAGTGCCCCCCGCTCGCTGGTCGAGCAGTACTTC. The chain is built from TRBV20-1 and TRBJ2-7; D is unclear. The germline CDR1 and CDR2 sequences are DFQATT and SNEGSKA (reference sequence). CDR3 length: 12 amino acids. Trimming took 6 bases from V and 6 from J, leaving 15 bases between them.

The rearrangement joins TRBV27 to TRBJ2-1; tentatively, D is TRBD1 (6 bases). CDR1 and CDR2 from the germline V gene are MNHEY and SMNVEV (reference sequence). This CDR3 has 15 residues. V was cut by 5 bases and J by 3 bases, with 14 bases left in between. CDR3 sequence (DNA): TGTGCCAGCAGTCCCGGGACACCCGTCTACAATGAGCAGTTCTTC. Protein product: CASSPGTPVYNEQFF.